What follows are 5 T cell receptor beta chains derived from one specimen sequenced in a study of cytomegalovirus exposure and HLA in healthy donors. With 60 Vbeta and 13 Jbeta primers, the PCR was carried out. Produced via immunoSEQ multiplex PCR; TCRdb's table is partial and in-frame only. The table includes about 210,000 clones, 70% to 85% detected once. The sequenced sample consisted of PBMCs. These receptors came from a man aged 35 to 55 in good health and CMV-seropositive.

The gene calls are TRBV30 and TRBJ2-3, with a weak D call TRBD2 (6 bases). This CDR3 region has 15 residues. Germline loops: CDR1 GTSNPN, CDR2 SVGIG (reference sequence). Deletions cut 0 bases from V and 4 bases from J, with 14 bases between. CDR3 sequence: CAWSVRGGKPDTQYF. In DNA, the CDR3 is TGTGCCTGGAGTGTACGGGGCGGGAAGCCAGATACGCAGTATTTT.

This clone was detected a few times. The rearrangement joins TRBV7-6 to TRBJ2-7, with TRBD2 identical over 10 bases. The trim removed 0 bases at V and 4 bases at J, leaving 6 bases unmatched. The germline V gene encodes CDR1 SGHVS and CDR2 FNYEAQ. CDR3 length: 16 amino acids. The CDR3 protein is CASSLAASGRAYEQYF. Written as DNA, the CDR3 is TGTGCCAGCAGCTTAGCTGCTAGCGGGAGAGCGTACGAGCAGTACTTC. The entire variable domain, with the rest obtained from reference TRBV7-6 and TRBJ2-7, is as follows: GAGVSQSPRYKVTKRGQDVALRCDPISGHVSLYWYRQALGQGPEFLTYFNYEAQQDKSGLPNDRFSAERPEGSISTLTIQRTEQRDSAMYRCASSLAASGRAYEQYFGPGTRLTVT.

The V gene is TRBV15, the J gene TRBJ1-6; 8 nucleotides align to TRBD1. Germline V lookup: CDR1 LNHNV, CDR2 YYDKDF (reference sequence). Trimming cost V 5 bases and J 13 bases; bases outside gene matches: 13. This CDR3 is built from 15 residues. DNA of the CDR3: TGTGCCACCAGCGGTGACAGGGGTGGAGGTATCCCCCTCCACTTT. As protein: CATSGDRGGGIPLHF.

This sequence joins TRBV5-1 and TRBJ2-6; perhaps TRBD1 as D (7 bases). V dropped 4 bases and J dropped 3 bases, with 11 bases sitting between them. The germline V gene encodes CDR1 SGHRS and CDR2 YFSETQ. The CDR3 is 15 residues long. CDR3 in amino acids: CASSAGTVGANVLTF. CDR3 nucleotides: TGCGCCAGCAGCGCGGGGACAGTTGGGGCCAACGTCCTGACTTTC.

The J gene is TRBJ2-4, the V gene TRBV30, with D uncertain. The CDR3 contains 13 residues. Trimming left V 2 bases short and J 1 base short, with 6 bases between. CDR1 and CDR2 from the germline V gene are GTSNPN and SVGIG (reference sequence). The CDR3 sequence is CAWSPPAKNIQYF. The CDR3 DNA reads as TGTGCCTGGAGTCCCCCGGCCAAAAACATTCAGTACTTC.